This entry features one TCR beta chain sequence. A junction boundary mismatches the germline segment, possibly from a read error. The data originate from a study of blood T cell repertoires in COVID-19. Grouping used clinical history reported by participants in a survey and questionnaire. As handled by the study authors: Amplified reference gene primers provided the basis for estimating nucleated cell counts. Method: immunoSEQ multiplex PCR; TCRdb's copy keeps in-frame clones and lacks some. V, J and clone size were drawn from that table, and D and trimming were deduced from the DNA. The sample carries hundreds of thousands of clones, around 91% recorded once. This CDR3 region has 15 residues. Germline V CDR1 and CDR2: MNHNS, SASEGT.

The chain couples TRBV6-1 to TRBJ2-7, with a tentative D call TRBD1 (7 bases). Material for sequencing was PBMCs or T cells enriched from blood (not recorded which). The receptor was derived from a man aged 25-45 years who had been exposed to COVID-19. The CDR3 nucleotides are TGTGCCAGCAGCGAAGGGCAGGGGGGATACGACGAGCAGTACTTC. It translates to CASSEGQGGYDEQYF.